This entry features one T cell receptor beta chain sequence. No antigen is known for it. Nothing much larger sits one base from this clone, and base qualities are not available. This record belongs to a study of beta chain features in type 1 diabetes (dated by TCRdb to the late 2010s). About the full investigation: Mean age, gender distribution, total cell number and subset yield were not different between patients and healthy donors. A total of roughly 99 million sorted cells were examined across all samples, and the number of cells per subset was strongly correlated with RNA yield. Whereas all 28 donors provided naive and central memory subsets, regulatory and stem cell-like memory subsets were isolated from just 8 patients and about 8 healthy donors. The study compared TCRB repertoires of sorted circulating CD4+ T cell subsets between recently diagnosed type 1 diabetes patients and matched healthy donors. The study at large found these results: Because cDNA rather than genomic DNA was sequenced, highly expressing activated cells could have been over-represented, although no difference in activation and CD3 levels was found between groups. Naive, central memory and regulatory TCRB repertoires appeared more similar among patients than among healthy donors. Shorter templates might have been favored by PCR, but patient and control samples were amplified and corrected together, so both groups would have been affected equally by any skew. HLA sub-analyses involved small numbers of individuals, so any influence of HLA type on TCRB rearrangement remained unresolved. At VDJ recombination sites, patients with type 1 diabetes made fewer insertions and deleted more nucleotides, a pattern implying thymic rearrangement abnormalities. Type 1 diabetes patients showed a moderate but significant shortening of TCRB CDR3 length in all four CD4+ subsets.

All of the isolated RNA was reverse transcribed with the High Capacity cDNA Reverse Transcription Kit, so expressed TCRB transcripts were sequenced. Deep immunoSEQ sequencing was performed on naive, central memory and regulatory T cell samples, with an average of approximately 4 million total reads per sample. After sorted cells were lysed in RLT buffer, RNA was extracted with DNase-treated RNeasy Micro or Mini kits, with the choice depending on cell number. To prevent cross-contamination, each cell subset was processed individually, whereas patient and healthy donor samples were processed jointly. Using the immunoSEQ multiplex PCR, TCRB sequences were amplified from cDNA into 87-bp fragments spanning the CDR3 region. Amplicons were sequenced on the Illumina HiSeq platform. Per the source publication's procedure: PCR bias was computationally corrected using synthetic template baselines, reads within Hamming distance 2 were collapsed, and singletons that could not be merged were discarded. Reads were aligned to IMGT to assign V, D and J genes, CDR3 length, and insertions or deletions at six rearrangement sites. Within each subset, clonotype counts were normalized to the number of sorted cells before true diversity and Gini coefficients were calculated with the tcR R package. The overlap coefficient, calculated on TCRB nucleotide sequences, was used to measure repertoire sharing. This is the immuneACCESS table as TCRdb keeps it, with only in-frame sequences that have V and J called. A part of the clones is gone; compared with another copy, unresolved V genes explain less than half, and the rest is unexplained. For V, J and clone size, that table is used; D and trimming come from the DNA. The sample table contains 25,000 to 30,000 clones; only one count was recorded for less than 70% of them. The top ten clones comprise about 2.5% of the sample.

The CDR3 runs 15 amino acids, cysteine and phenylalanine included. Only the CDR3 DNA stays, 45 bases, in frame from base 1. Taken from the germline V gene (reference sequence), the CDR1 and CDR2 loops are GTSNPN and SVGIG. V is reduced by 1 base and J by 3 bases, leaving a spacing of 14 bases between them. A single peripheral blood draw of approximately 110 mL on average was collected from each donor into heparinised tubes. Naive, central memory, regulatory and stem cell-like memory CD4+ T cells were sorted on a BD FACSAria II using a panel including CD45RO, CCR7, CD25, CD127, CD95 and CD27. All sorted populations exceeded 95% purity. Right away, PBMCs were isolated by Lymphoprep density gradient centrifugation and were stained directly, with no culture step. To minimize batch effects, samples were stained and sorted in pairs, one healthy donor with one patient per experiment.

Sequencing was performed on Tregs from blood. The cell subset or site label corresponds to: regulatory CD4+ T cells. This clonotype originated in a woman aged 25 to 39 with type 1 diabetes. The chain employs TRBV30 and TRBJ2-3, with TRBD1 perhaps the D gene, on 6 matching bases. The bases are TGTGCCTGGAGTGGGTGGCAGGGGCTGACAGATACGCAGTATTTT. Its amino acids are CAWSGWQGLTDTQYF.